This TCR beta chain originates from a study of OX40 agonist ivuxolimab in advanced cancers. Turning to the study itself: Ivuxolimab was administered intravenously to patients at 0.01 to 10 mg/kg every 2 weeks. Head and neck, renal cell, melanoma or hepatocellular carcinoma were the cancers that dose-escalation patients had.

General study findings and limits: Blood T cells, both CD4+ and CD8+, expanded clonally by week 6 at 0.1 to 3.0 mg/kg.

Blood draws occurred at baseline, cycle 4 day 1, and cycle 7 day 1. Sequenced by immunoSEQ multiplex PCR; TCRdb stores in-frame clones only, minus some. This table holds under 95,000 clones, 86% found once. About this clone: Its antigen is as yet unknown.

This sequence originates from an adult with an advanced solid tumor such as melanoma, head and neck, liver or kidney cancer. The sequencing used CD4+ or CD8+ T cells sorted from blood, collected in a trial of the OX40 agonist ivuxolimab.

The CDR3 spells CASSYGQGDYEQYF. DNA of the CDR3: TGTGCCAGCTCATACGGACAGGGGGACTACGAGCAGTACTTC. V usage is TRBV18 and J usage is TRBJ2-7, with TRBD1 matching 10 bases. Germline lookup yields CDR1 KGHSH and CDR2 LQKENI. This CDR3 spans 14 amino acids. The J segment lost 3 bases and the V segment lost 5 bases, leaving 4 bases of the junction unmatched.